The 23 T cell receptor beta chains reported below all come from one sample, sequenced in a study of blood T cell repertoires in COVID-19 (dated by TCRdb to the early 2020s). The method behind the library was the immunoSEQ multiplex PCR assay. TCRdb mirrors the immuneACCESS table, restricted to in-frame sequences. Some clones are absent from its copies; in checked studies, under half trace to an unresolved V gene, and the reason for the others is unknown. Across this sample there are over 150,000 clones, with approximately 85% seen only once. 6.2% of the sample is held by the ten biggest clonotypes. Sequencing input: PBMCs or T cells enriched from blood (not recorded which). The receptors were gathered from a man aged 35 to 55 who had recovered from COVID-19.

J is TRBJ2-5 and V is TRBV11-3; D might be TRBD1 (5 bases). Deletions cut 1 base from V and 5 bases from J, with 14 bases between. Germline CDR1 SGHNT, CDR2 YENEEA. This CDR3 has 15 amino acids. CDR3 coding DNA: TGTGCCAGCAGCTTAGTTTTCAGGGCAGGGGAGACCCAGTACTTC. It is translated as CASSLVFRAGETQYF.

This rearrangement joins TRBV5-1 to TRBJ1-2; no clear D. Germline CDR1 SGHRS, CDR2 YFSETQ. The V gene lost 1 base and the J gene lost 8 bases, with 9 bases spanning the gap. CDR3 length equals 12 residues. Here the CDR3 DNA reads TGCGCCAGCAGCTTGTGGCAATCAGGCTACACCTTC. It yields the protein CASSLWQSGYTF.

The chain uses TRBV20-1 and TRBJ1-1; D unclear. Germline V CDR1 and CDR2: DFQATT, SNEGSKA (reference sequence). The germline V and J ends were trimmed by 3 bases and 1 base, with 9 bases remaining between them. The CDR3 sequence is 13 residues long. This chain's CDR3 is CSASYTANTEAFF. The CDR3 coding sequence is TGCAGTGCTAGTTATACAGCGAACACTGAAGCTTTCTTT.

DNA of the CDR3: TGTGCCAGCAGCGCAACGAGGTGGGTTTACACTGAAGCTTTCTTT. Translated, it gives CASSATRWVYTEAFF. The chain links TRBV14 to TRBJ1-1; D is unresolved. V was trimmed by 5 bases and J by 3 bases, leaving 16 bases between them. The CDR3 sequence is 15 residues long. Germline lookup yields CDR1 SGHDN and CDR2 FVKESK.

This chain connects TRBV11-2 to TRBJ2-1; D may be TRBD1 (6 bases). Trimming left V 3 bases short and J 0 bases short, with 9 bases between. Per germline, CDR1 SGHAT and CDR2 FQNNGV. CDR3 size: 15 residues. CDR3 bases: TGTGCCAGCAGCTTGCAGGGGTCCTCCTACAATGAGCAGTTCTTC. It encodes CASSLQGSSYNEQFF.

The chain uses TRBV28 and TRBJ2-7; D perhaps matches TRBD2 (6 bases). Trimming removed 6 bases at V and 2 bases at J, with 11 bases between. The germline V gene has CDR1 MDHEN and CDR2 SYDVKM. CDR3 length: 13 amino acids. CDR3 amino acids: CASSLRGTYEQYF. The CDR3 DNA reads as TGTGCCAGCAGCCTCCGCGGGACCTACGAGCAGTACTTC.

In nucleotides, the CDR3 is TGTGCCAGCAGTGAAGCTTGGCAGAATAACTATGGCTACACCTTC. Its translation: CASSEAWQNNYGYTF. J is TRBJ1-2 and V is TRBV2; the D is unclear. V gave up 0 bases and J gave up 1 base, with 9 bases separating them. CDR1 and CDR2 from the germline V gene are SNHLY and FYNNEI. This CDR3 comprises 15 residues.

CDR3 nucleotides: TGTGCCAGCAGCGTAGGGACAGGGGGTTGGAATTCACCCCTCCACTTT. Encoded protein: CASSVGTGGWNSPLHF. This chain links TRBV5-4 with TRBJ1-6; the match to TRBD1 covers 11 bases. The CDR3 runs to 16 residues. The germline V gene encodes CDR1 SGHNT and CDR2 YYREEE (reference sequence). V was clipped by 4 bases and J by 7 bases; unmatched bases: 7.

This clone was picked up a small number of times. This sample also contains other DNA sequences that code for the same CDR3. The chain recombines TRBV4-1 with TRBJ1-1, with TRBD1 as a possible D gene (5 bases). Germline CDR1 is MGHRA and CDR2 is YSYEKL. Trimming shortened V by 0 bases and J by 6 bases, and 14 bases separated the two germline ends. The CDR3 is made up of 15 amino acids. In nucleotides, the CDR3 is TGCGCCAGCAGCCAAGATGGGCAGGGTACACCTGAAGCTTTCTTT. Protein sequence: CASSQDGQGTPEAFF.

This chain links TRBV27 with TRBJ2-2; 12 positions match TRBD2. Trimming at V came to 4 bases and at J to 13 bases, leaving 7 bases not matched to a gene. There are 14 residues in the CDR3. The germline V gene encodes CDR1 MNHEY and CDR2 SMNVEV (reference sequence). CDR3 coding DNA: TGTGCCAGCAGTTACCGGACTAGCGGGGACGTGCTGTTTTTT. The encoded protein is CASSYRTSGDVLFF.

The genes are TRBV11-2 and TRBJ2-1, with D maybe TRBD2 (6 bases). CDR1 is SGHAT and CDR2 is FQNNGV in the germline V gene. The CDR3 runs to 15 residues. Trimming removed 2 bases at V and 4 bases at J, with 12 bases between. The CDR3 bases are TGTGCCAGCAGCTTACTCCGGGACTTATACAATGAGCAGTTCTTC. This codes for CASSLLRDLYNEQFF.

CDR3 loop: CAWIGDGYNQPQHF. The CDR3, as DNA: TGTGCCTGGATCGGAGACGGATACAATCAGCCCCAGCATTTT. This rearrangement joins TRBV30 to TRBJ1-5; D uncertain. Trimming cost V 4 bases and J 3 bases, with 13 bases left between them. The CDR3 sequence is 14 residues long. Per the germline V gene, CDR1 is GTSNPN and CDR2 is SVGIG (reference sequence).

This clone was seen only a few times. The V and J genes are TRBV7-9 and TRBJ1-1, with 9 positions matching TRBD1. Germline values: CDR1 SEHNR, CDR2 FQNEAQ (reference sequence). The V gene end was trimmed by 4 bases and the J gene end by 0 bases; junction bases not matched to a gene: 12. This CDR3 spans 18 amino acids. The CDR3, as DNA: TGTGCCAGCAGCTCACCGGGACAGGGATACCTTTTGAACACTGAAGCTTTCTTT. Translating it yields CASSSPGQGYLLNTEAFF. The full variable domain, rest sourced from reference TRBV7-9 and TRBJ1-1, is DTGVSQNPRHKITKRGQNVTFRCDPISEHNRLYWYRQTLGQGPEFLTYFQNEAQLEKSRLLSDRFSAERPKGSFSTLEIQRTEQGDSAMYLCASSSPGQGYLLNTEAFFGQGTRLTVV.

The chain has TRBV9 and TRBJ1-6; 10 bases align to TRBD1. The germline gives CDR1 SGDLS, CDR2 YYNGEE. The CDR3 runs to 13 residues. The V segment lost 4 bases and the J segment 12 bases; nucleotides outside the gene matches: 4. CDR3 nucleotides: TGTGCCAGCAGCCGGGACAGGGGTAGACCCCTCCACTTT. Translated: CASSRDRGRPLHF.

This chain joins TRBV4-1 and TRBJ2-3; no firm D call. V dropped 3 bases and J dropped 3 bases, with 16 bases sitting between them. The CDR3 is 16 residues long. The germline CDR1 and CDR2 sequences are MGHRA and YSYEKL. The DNA for the CDR3 is TGCGCCAGCAGCCAGATTGTGAACCGCGAGACAGATACGCAGTATTTT. Its protein product is CASSQIVNRETDTQYF.

The genes are TRBV19 and TRBJ1-1; TRBD1 is a possible D gene (5 bases). Trimming stripped 10 bases from V and 0 bases from J, with 15 bases between. This CDR3 contains 14 residues. Germline V gene sequence: CDR1 LNHDA, CDR2 SQIVND (reference sequence). The CDR3 region has the DNA TGTGCCACCGGAGACAGCTTCATGAACACTGAAGCTTTCTTT. Residues: CATGDSFMNTEAFF.

This chain joins TRBV6-5 and TRBJ1-1; D possibly corresponds to TRBD1 (5 bases). The V end was cut by 7 bases, the J end by 4 bases, with 16 bases between. CDR3 length: 14 amino acids. Germline loops: CDR1 MNHEY, CDR2 SVGAGI. CDR3: CASIHGSGGTEAFF. DNA of the CDR3: TGTGCCAGCATCCACGGCAGCGGGGGCACTGAAGCTTTCTTT.

J is TRBJ1-1 and V is TRBV12-3 or TRBV12-4; no firm D call. The CDR3 has 12 residues. Trimming removed 6 bases at V and 6 bases at J, with 11 bases between. CDR3 protein: CASRTGGPEAFF. CDR3 bases: TGTGCCAGCAGGACGGGAGGCCCTGAAGCTTTCTTT.

The V and J genes are TRBV19 and TRBJ1-2; 7 nucleotides match TRBD1. CDR3 size: 14 residues. V was clipped by 0 bases and J by 6 bases; unmatched bases: 4. Germline V gene data show CDR1 as LNHDA and CDR2 as SQIVND (reference sequence). This CDR3 reads CASSIEGTANGYTF. CDR3 coding DNA: TGTGCCAGTAGTATAGAGGGGACAGCAAATGGCTACACCTTC.

The chain has TRBV7-9 and TRBJ1-6; TRBD1 might be the D (6 bases). The CDR3 extends over 15 amino acids. Germline V gene data show CDR1 as SEHNR and CDR2 as FQNEAQ (reference sequence). Trimming removed 4 bases at V and 7 bases at J, with 14 bases between. In DNA form, the CDR3 reads TGTGCCAGCAGCTGGGAGAATACAGGGAATTCACCCCTCCACTTT. Its translation: CASSWENTGNSPLHF. The variable domain in full, with the rest retrieved from reference TRBV7-9 and TRBJ1-6, is DTGVSQNPRHKITKRGQNVTFRCDPISEHNRLYWYRQTLGQGPEFLTYFQNEAQLEKSRLLSDRFSAERPKGSFSTLEIQRTEQGDSAMYLCASSWENTGNSPLHFGNGTRLTVT.

The genes are TRBV24-1 and TRBJ2-3; TRBD1 aligns across 9 bases. Trimming at V came to 3 bases and at J to 6 bases, leaving 6 bases not matched to a gene. The CDR3 covers 15 residues. CDR1 is KGHDR and CDR2 is SFDVKD in the germline V gene. In nucleotides, the CDR3 is TGTGCCACCAGTGATGAGGGACAGGGAGCGGATACGCAGTATTTT. Encoded protein: CATSDEGQGADTQYF.

This clone has just one count. V gene TRBV14 combines with J gene TRBJ1-2; perhaps TRBD1 as D (5 bases). Between the trimmed V and J ends, which lost 1 base and 3 bases, there was a span of 12 bases. The CDR3 consists of 15 residues. Germline V lookup: CDR1 SGHDN, CDR2 FVKESK. In DNA form, the CDR3 reads TGTGCCAGCAGCCAAGTCGGCAGGGAAGACTATGGCTACACCTTC. It translates to CASSQVGREDYGYTF.

This clone was detected only once. The V and J genes are TRBV2 and TRBJ1-2; 9 bases agree with TRBD1. CDR1 and CDR2 (germline): SNHLY, FYNNEI. J lost 7 bases, V lost 6 bases, and 6 bases had no gene match. This CDR3 is 13 amino acids long. This CDR3 is CASREQGAGGYTF. In DNA, the CDR3 is TGTGCCAGCAGGGAACAGGGGGCGGGTGGCTACACCTTC.